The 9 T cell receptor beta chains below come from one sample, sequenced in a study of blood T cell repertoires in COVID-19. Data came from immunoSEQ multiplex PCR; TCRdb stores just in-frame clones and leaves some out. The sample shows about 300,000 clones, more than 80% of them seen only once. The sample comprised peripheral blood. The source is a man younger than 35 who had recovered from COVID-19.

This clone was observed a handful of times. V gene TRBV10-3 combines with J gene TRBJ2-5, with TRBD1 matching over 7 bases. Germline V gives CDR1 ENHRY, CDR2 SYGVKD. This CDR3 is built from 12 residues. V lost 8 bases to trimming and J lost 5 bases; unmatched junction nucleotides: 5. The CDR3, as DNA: TGTGCCATCTCTGACAGGGCGGAGACCCAGTACTTC. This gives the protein CAISDRAETQYF.

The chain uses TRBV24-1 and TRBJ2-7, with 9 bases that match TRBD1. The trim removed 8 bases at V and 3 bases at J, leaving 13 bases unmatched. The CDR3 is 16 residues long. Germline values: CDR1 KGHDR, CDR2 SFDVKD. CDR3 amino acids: CATIAPPGQGIYEQYF. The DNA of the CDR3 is TGTGCCACCATTGCCCCCCCGGGACAGGGAATCTACGAGCAGTACTTC.

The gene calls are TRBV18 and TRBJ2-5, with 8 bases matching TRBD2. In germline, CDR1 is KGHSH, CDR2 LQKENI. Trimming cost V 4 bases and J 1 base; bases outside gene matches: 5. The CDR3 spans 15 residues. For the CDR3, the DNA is TGTGCCAGCTCACGTACGAGCGGGAGCCAAGAGACCCAGTACTTC. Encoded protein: CASSRTSGSQETQYF.

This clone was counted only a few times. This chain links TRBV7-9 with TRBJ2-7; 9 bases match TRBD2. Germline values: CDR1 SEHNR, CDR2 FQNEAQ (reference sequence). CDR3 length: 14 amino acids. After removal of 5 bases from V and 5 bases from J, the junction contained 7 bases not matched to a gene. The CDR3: CASSPVAGAHEQYF. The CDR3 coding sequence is TGTGCCAGCAGCCCTGTAGCGGGAGCCCACGAGCAGTACTTC.

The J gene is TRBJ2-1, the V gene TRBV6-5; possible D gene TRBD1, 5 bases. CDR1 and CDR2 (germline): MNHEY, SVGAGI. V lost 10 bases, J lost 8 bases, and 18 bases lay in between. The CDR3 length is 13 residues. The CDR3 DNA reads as TGTGCCACCACAGGCCAGGGTGGGTATGAGCAGTTCTTC. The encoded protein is CATTGQGGYEQFF.

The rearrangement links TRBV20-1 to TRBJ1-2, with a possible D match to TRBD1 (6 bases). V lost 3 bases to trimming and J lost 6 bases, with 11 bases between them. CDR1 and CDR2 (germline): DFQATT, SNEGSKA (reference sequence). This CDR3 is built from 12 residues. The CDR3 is CSASAGADGYTF. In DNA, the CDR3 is TGCAGTGCTAGTGCAGGGGCGGATGGCTACACCTTC.

Written as DNA, the CDR3 is TGTGCCAGCAGCGTAAAGGCGGGGGGGATGTTTCAGAATGAGCAGTTCTTC. Translation gives CASSVKAGGMFQNEQFF. V and J are TRBV9 and TRBJ2-1; 9 bases agree with TRBD2. The CDR3 loop spans 17 amino acids. V lost 1 base, J lost 7 bases, and 12 bases stayed unmatched. Per germline, CDR1 SGDLS and CDR2 YYNGEE.

CDR3 coding DNA: TGCGCCAGCAGCTTGATGGGGACTAGCGGGATATTATCCTACAATGAGCAGTTCTTC. It specifies CASSLMGTSGILSYNEQFF. V is TRBV5-1 and J is TRBJ2-1; 13 nucleotides line up with TRBD2. This CDR3 is built from 19 residues. V lost 1 base, J lost 1 base, and 8 bases stayed unmatched. Germline CDR1 and CDR2: SGHRS and YFSETQ.

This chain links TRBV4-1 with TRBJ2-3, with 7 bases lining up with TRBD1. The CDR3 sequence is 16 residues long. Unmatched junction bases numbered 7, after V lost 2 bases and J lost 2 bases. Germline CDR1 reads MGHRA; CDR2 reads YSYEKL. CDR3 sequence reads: CASSQRTGALTDTQYF. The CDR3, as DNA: TGCGCCAGCAGCCAACGAACAGGGGCCCTCACAGATACGCAGTATTTT.